This TCR beta chain appears in the sequencing data of a study of siplizumab effects on memory and regulatory T cells. General study findings and limits: It was never confirmed that proliferating Tregs from siplizumab cultures were suppressive. Mappable alloreactive CD4+ clones averaged roughly 69% Treg-derived with siplizumab versus under 30% in controls. Naive or memory phenotype assignment was not possible for roughly 80-97% of proliferating CD4+ or CD8+ clones.

V lost 6 bases to trimming and J lost 1 base; unmatched junction nucleotides: 10. The germline V gene has CDR1 SGHDT and CDR2 YYEEEE. CDR3 size: 15 residues. On this clone: The antigen is undetermined.

Sequencing was performed with immunoSEQ multiplex PCR; in TCRdb, only in-frame clones are kept and a portion is missing. This table has some 100,000 clones, more than 85% appearing once. This chain links TRBV5-6 with TRBJ2-7, with 7 positions matching TRBD2. Sequencing was done on a sample of CD4+ T cells sorted from blood. This receptor was identified in a human donor in good health. Some clones in this sample may be carry-over from other donors' samples. The CDR3 is CASNSIAGKSYEQYF. CDR3 nucleotides: TGTGCCAGCAACTCAATAGCGGGCAAGTCCTACGAGCAGTACTTC.